The 2 T cell receptor beta chains given below trace back to one sample, sequenced in a study of monozygotic twins with inflammatory bowel disease. Reanalyzing the 5' RACE reads, TCRdb keeps one entry per CDR3 protein, without DNA. In total, the table holds approximately 300,000 distinct CDR3 sequences. Sequenced: blood. The receptors come from a human donor with ulcerative colitis or Crohn's disease, or a healthy co-twin of an affected twin (not recorded which).

This chain joins TRBV7-2 and TRBJ2-2; no DNA is available, so the TRBD2 call from TCRdb remains unchecked. This CDR3 contains 16 residues. Germline V gives CDR1 SGHTA, CDR2 FQGNSA. CDR3 protein: CASSLPTRPGGGELFF.

The rearrangement joins TRBV12-3 or TRBV12-4 to TRBJ1-4. The CDR3 totals 14 residues. The CDR3 loop reads CASSLILSADKLFF.